The source of this T cell receptor (beta chain) is a study of graft-versus-host responses after intestinal transplantation (dated by TCRdb to the early 2020s). For the study in its entirety: Multivisceral, liver-intestinal, or isolated intestinal transplants were received by the recipients. All recipients received anti-thymocyte globulin induction followed by maintenance tacrolimus and steroids for about three years. Graft-versus-host and host-versus-graft alloreactive T cell clones were tracked in the graft, circulation and bone marrow after intestinal transplantation using bulk TCR-beta CDR3 sequencing. Alloreactive clones were identified by sequencing pre-transplant mixed lymphocyte reaction products and comparing these products with unstimulated pre-transplant donor and recipient T cells. The cohort enrolled roughly 25 intestinal transplant recipients including one retransplant, and 3 patients lacking pretransplant specimens were excluded. Donor T cell macrochimerism was defined as a peak of at least 4% donor T cells among recipient peripheral blood mononuclear cells. Rather than going through the commercial service, samples from three later patients were sequenced in-house on an Illumina MiSeq and processed with MiXCR. Results the study describes overall, beyond this receptor: Patients with donor T cell macrochimerism had high GvH to HvG T cell clonal ratios in their allografts. Peak levels of circulating GvH clones were associated with declines in HvG clones early after transplant. GvH clones were found in recipient bone marrow, and some of the GvH clones appeared earlier in ileal mucosa or blood, which is consistent with an intestinal mucosal origin. The conclusions were limited by the relatively low number and heterogeneity of the intestinal transplant patients.

To prepare the library, the immunoSEQ multiplex PCR assay was applied. For most patients, high-throughput TCR-beta CDR3 sequencing of genomic DNA was performed by Adaptive Biotechnologies. The authors' analysis ran thus. Adaptive's ImmunoSEQ software supplied the TCR sequencing data for more than 15 patients, while MiXCR and VDJtools were used to process a few other patients. CDR3 nucleotide sequences shared by donor and recipient were removed because the origin of these sequences could not be assigned. At least 2-fold expansion over unstimulated cells and a minimum CFSE-low frequency of 0.002% (template counts) or 0.001% (read counts) were required for clones to be classified as alloreactive. Clones were considered mappable if detected in sequenced pre-transplant spleen, lymph node, or MLR CFSE-low populations of the donor or recipient. The cumulative frequency of alloreactive clones was calculated as a percentage of all sequences, weighted by copy number. Drawn from immuneACCESS, this table holds only the in-frame rearrangements with V and J called that TCRdb kept. Clones are partly lost; checked studies trace under half to an unresolved V gene and leave the rest unexplained. V and J calls plus clone size are reproduced from that table; the DNA served to infer D and trimming. In all, the sample holds roughly 15,000 clones, and roughly 80% of those were seen once. 15% to 20% of the sample rests with the top ten.

Details on this clone: Its recognized antigen is unknown. No base-level quality is on record; no much larger clone is a single base apart.

Dithiothreitol, EDTA incubations and collagenase D digestion were used to isolate intraepithelial and lamina propria lymphocytes from graft specimens. Bulk TCR-beta sequencing was performed on serial intestinal graft biopsy specimens collected as late as 600 days after transplant. V and J are truncated by 6 bases and 1 base respectively, leaving an intervening sequence of 19 bases. CDR1 and CDR2 are drawn from the germline V gene: MDHEN, SYDVKM. Counted from cysteine to phenylalanine, this CDR3 has 16 amino acids. The retained sequence is limited to the CDR3, 48 bases, with the frame set at the first base.

The input for sequencing was ileum tissue, taken approximately 110 days after intestinal transplant. Recombination linked TRBV28 to TRBJ2-7; TRBD2 is a weak D gene call, 5 bases matching. The receptor was derived from a human patient who received an intestinal transplant, so some T cells may come from the graft donor. The nucleotides are TGTGCCAGCAGCCGCGGTGCCCGGACTCCATCCTACGAGCAGTACTTC. This gives the protein CASSRGARTPSYEQYF.